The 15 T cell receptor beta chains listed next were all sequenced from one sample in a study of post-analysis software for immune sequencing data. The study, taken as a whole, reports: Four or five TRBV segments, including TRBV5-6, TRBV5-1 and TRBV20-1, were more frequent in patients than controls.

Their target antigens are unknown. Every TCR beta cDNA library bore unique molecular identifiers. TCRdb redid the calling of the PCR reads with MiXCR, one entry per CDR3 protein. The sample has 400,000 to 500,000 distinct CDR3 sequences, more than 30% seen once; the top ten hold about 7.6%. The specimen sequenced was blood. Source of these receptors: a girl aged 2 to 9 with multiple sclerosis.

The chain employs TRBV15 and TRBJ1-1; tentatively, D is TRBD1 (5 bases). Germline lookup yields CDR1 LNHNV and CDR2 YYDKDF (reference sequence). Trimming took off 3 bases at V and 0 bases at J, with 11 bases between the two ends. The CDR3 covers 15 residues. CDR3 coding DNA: TGTGCCACCAGCAGCCGGGGGGGACTGAACACTGAAGCTTTCTTT. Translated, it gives CATSSRGGLNTEAFF.

In nucleotides, the CDR3 is TGCGCCAGCAGCTTGGAGGCAGGGGGCCTTTATCAGCCCCAGCATTTT. This encodes CASSLEAGGLYQPQHF. The chain has TRBV5-1 and TRBJ1-5; 8 bases agree with TRBD1. With 0 bases clipped from V and 5 bases from J, the junction kept 7 bases outside the gene matches. This CDR3 has 16 amino acids. Germline V gives CDR1 SGHRS, CDR2 YFSETQ. The full variable domain, in which reference TRBV5-1 and TRBJ1-5 provide the parts outside the CDR3, is KAGVTQTPRYLIKTRGQQVTLSCSPISGHRSVSWYQQTPGQGLQFLFEYFSETQRNKGNFPGRFSGRQFSNSRSEMNVSTLELGDSALYLCASSLEAGGLYQPQHFGDGTRLSIL.

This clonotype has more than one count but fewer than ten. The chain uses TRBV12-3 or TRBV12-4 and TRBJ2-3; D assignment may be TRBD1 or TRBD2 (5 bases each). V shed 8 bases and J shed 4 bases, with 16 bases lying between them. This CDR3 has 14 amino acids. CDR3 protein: CASGPGTHPDTQYF. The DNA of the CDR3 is TGTGCCAGCGGCCCAGGGACCCATCCAGATACGCAGTATTTT.

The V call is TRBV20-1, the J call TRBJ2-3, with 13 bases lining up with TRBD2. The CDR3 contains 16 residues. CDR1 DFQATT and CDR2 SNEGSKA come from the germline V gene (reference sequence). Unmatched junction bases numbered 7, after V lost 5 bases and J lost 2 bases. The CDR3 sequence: CSAAGLAGDPTDTQYF. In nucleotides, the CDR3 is TGCAGTGCTGCCGGACTAGCGGGAGACCCCACAGATACGCAGTATTTT.

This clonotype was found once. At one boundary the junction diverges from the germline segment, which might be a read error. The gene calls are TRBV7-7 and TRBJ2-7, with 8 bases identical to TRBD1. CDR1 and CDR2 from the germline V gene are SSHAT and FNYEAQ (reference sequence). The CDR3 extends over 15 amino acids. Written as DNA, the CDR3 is TGTGCTAGCAGCATCAACCAGGGGGCACCCTACGAGCAGTACTTC. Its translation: CASSINQGAPYEQYF.

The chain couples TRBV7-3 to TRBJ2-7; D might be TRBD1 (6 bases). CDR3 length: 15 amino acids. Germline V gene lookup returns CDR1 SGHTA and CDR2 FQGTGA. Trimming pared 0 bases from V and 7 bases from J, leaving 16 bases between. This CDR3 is CASSLTPSNRAEQYF. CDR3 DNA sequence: TGTGCCAGCAGCTTAACCCCGTCGAACAGGGCGGAGCAGTACTTC.

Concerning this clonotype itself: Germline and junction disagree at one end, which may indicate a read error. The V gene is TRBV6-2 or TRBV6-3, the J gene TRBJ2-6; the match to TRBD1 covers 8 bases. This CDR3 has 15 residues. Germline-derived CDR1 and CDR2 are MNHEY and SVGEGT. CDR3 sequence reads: CASSWTGSGANALTF. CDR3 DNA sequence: TGTGCCAGCAGTTGGACAGGGTCTGGGGCCAACGCCCTGACTTTC.

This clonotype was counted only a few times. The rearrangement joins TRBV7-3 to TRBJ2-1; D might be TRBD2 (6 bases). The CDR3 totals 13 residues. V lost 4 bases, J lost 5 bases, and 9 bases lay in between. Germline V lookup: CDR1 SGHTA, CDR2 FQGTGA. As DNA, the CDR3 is TGTGCCAGCAGCTGGACTATTCACAATGAGCAGTTCTTC. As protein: CASSWTIHNEQFF.

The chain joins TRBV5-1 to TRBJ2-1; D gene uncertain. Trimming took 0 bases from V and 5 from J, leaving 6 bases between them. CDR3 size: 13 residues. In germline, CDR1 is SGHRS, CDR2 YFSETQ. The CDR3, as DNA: TGCGCCAGCAGCTTGGGGGATAACAATGAGCAGTTCTTC. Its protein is CASSLGDNNEQFF.

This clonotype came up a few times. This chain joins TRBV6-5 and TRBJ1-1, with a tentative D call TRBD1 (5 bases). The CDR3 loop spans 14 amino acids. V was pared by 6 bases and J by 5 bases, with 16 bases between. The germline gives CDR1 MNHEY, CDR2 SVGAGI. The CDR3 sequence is CASRSGWGSTEAFF. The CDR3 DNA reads TGTGCCAGCAGGTCCGGCTGGGGGAGTACTGAAGCTTTCTTT.

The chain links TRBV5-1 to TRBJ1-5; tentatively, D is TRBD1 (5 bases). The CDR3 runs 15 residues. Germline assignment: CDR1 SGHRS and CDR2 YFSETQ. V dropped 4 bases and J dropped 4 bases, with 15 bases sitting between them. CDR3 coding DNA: TGCGCCAGCAGCCTCGGCGTCGAGGGGAATCAGCCCCAGCATTTT. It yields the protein CASSLGVEGNQPQHF.

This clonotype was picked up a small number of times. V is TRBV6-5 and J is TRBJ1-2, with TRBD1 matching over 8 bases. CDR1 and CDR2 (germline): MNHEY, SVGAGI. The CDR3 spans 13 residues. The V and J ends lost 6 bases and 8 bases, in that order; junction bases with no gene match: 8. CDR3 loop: CASSWTGRNGYTF. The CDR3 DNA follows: TGTGCCAGCAGCTGGACAGGGCGGAACGGCTACACCTTC.

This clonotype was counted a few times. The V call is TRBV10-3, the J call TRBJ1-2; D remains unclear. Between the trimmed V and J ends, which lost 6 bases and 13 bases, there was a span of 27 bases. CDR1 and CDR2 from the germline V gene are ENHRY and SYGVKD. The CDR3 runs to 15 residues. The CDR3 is CAIRPEVPTLFGLTF. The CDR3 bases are TGTGCCATCAGGCCAGAGGTGCCTACCCTATTCGGCCTCACCTTC.

For the CDR3, the DNA is TGTGCCAGCAGCCCCCGGACAGGGTTACACACTGAAGCTTTCTTT. It specifies CASSPRTGLHTEAFF. This rearrangement joins TRBV7-9 to TRBJ1-1, with 8 bases matching TRBD1. Trimming cost V 5 bases and J 3 bases; bases outside gene matches: 8. This CDR3 has 15 amino acids. Germline V lookup: CDR1 SEHNR, CDR2 FQNEAQ (reference sequence).

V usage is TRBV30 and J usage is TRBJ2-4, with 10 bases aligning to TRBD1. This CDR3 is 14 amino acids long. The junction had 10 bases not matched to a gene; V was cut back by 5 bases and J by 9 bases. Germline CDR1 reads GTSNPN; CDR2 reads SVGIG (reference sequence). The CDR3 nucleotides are TGTGCCTGGGGACAAGGGACAGGGGTCGGCATTCAGTACTTC. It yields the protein CAWGQGTGVGIQYF.